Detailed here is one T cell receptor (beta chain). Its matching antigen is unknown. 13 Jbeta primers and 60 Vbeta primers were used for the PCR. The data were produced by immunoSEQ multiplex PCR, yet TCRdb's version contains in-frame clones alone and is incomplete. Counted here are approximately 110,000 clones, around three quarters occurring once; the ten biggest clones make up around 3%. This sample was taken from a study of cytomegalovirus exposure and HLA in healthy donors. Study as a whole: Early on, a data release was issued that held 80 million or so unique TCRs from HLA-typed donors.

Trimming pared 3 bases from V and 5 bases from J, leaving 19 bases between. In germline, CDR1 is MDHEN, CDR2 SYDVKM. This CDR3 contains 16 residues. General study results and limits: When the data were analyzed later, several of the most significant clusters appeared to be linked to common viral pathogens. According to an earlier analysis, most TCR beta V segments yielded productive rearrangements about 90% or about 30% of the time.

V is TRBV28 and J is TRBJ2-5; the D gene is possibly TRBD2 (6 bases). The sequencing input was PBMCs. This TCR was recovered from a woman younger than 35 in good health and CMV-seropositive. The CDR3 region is CASSFGFAGLLETQYF. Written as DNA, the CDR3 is TGTGCCAGCAGTTTTGGTTTTGCGGGGCTTCTCGAGACCCAGTACTTC.